Listed below are T cell receptor beta chains from one sample, sequenced in a study of human thymus T cells. Assay used: immunoSEQ multiplex PCR; TCRdb lists only in-frame clones, some missing. The sample carries about 78,000 clones, roughly 96% recorded once. Material for sequencing was thymus tissue. The receptors were sampled from a boy under two years old with a congenital heart defect but otherwise immunologically healthy. Each CDR3 is given with its conserved first and last residue. D genes are given only for firm matches. Clone size is not always given. Where it is, it says once, few, many or a class for expanded clones.

clone size: NA; J gene: TRBJ2-7; D gene: NA; V gene: TRBV10-3; CDR3 length: 16; CDR3 protein: CAITERRTRDLPEQYF; CDR3 DNA: TGTGCCATCACCGAACGGAGAACTAGGGACCTTCCCGAGCAGTACTTC
clone size: NA; J gene: TRBJ2-1; D gene: NA; V gene: TRBV10-2; CDR3 length: 14; CDR3 protein: CAYLGGIGGNEQFF; CDR3 DNA: TGCGCCTACCTAGGGGGGATCGGAGGGAATGAGCAGTTCTTC
clone size: once; J gene: TRBJ1-5; D gene: NA; V gene: TRBV4-1; CDR3 length: 17; CDR3 protein: CASSQERASYSNQPQHF; CDR3 DNA: TGCGCCAGCAGCCAAGAAAGGGCCTCCTATAGCAATCAGCCCCAGCATTTT
clone size: NA; J gene: TRBJ2-7; D gene: NA; V gene: TRBV6-1; CDR3 length: 17; CDR3 protein: CASSEKVVQGWGHEQYF; CDR3 DNA: TGTGCCAGCAGTGAAAAGGTGGTGCAGGGTTGGGGTCACGAGCAGTACTTC
clone size: once; J gene: TRBJ1-4; D gene: TRBD1; V gene: TRBV19; CDR3 length: 15; CDR3 protein: CASSTWDSPLEKLFF; CDR3 DNA: TGTGCCAGTAGTACATGGGACAGCCCTTTGGAAAAACTGTTTTTT
clone size: NA; J gene: TRBJ2-7; D gene: NA; V gene: TRBV10-1; CDR3 length: 17; CDR3 protein: CASSESTEEDRNYEQYF; CDR3 DNA: TGCGCCAGCAGTGAGTCGACTGAGGAGGACCGCAACTACGAGCAGTACTTC
clone size: NA; J gene: TRBJ1-1; D gene: NA; V gene: TRBV4-2; CDR3 length: 15; CDR3 protein: CASSQEESRWTEAFF; CDR3 DNA: TGTGCCAGCAGCCAAGAGGAAAGCCGCTGGACTGAAGCTTTCTTT
clone size: NA; J gene: TRBJ2-7; D gene: NA; V gene: TRBV10-1; CDR3 length: 14; CDR3 protein: CASSESREAYEQYF; CDR3 DNA: TGCGCCAGCAGTGAGTCCAGGGAGGCCTACGAGCAGTACTTC
clone size: NA; J gene: TRBJ2-1; D gene: NA; V gene: TRBV29-1; CDR3 length: 13; CDR3 protein: CSVEELKVREQFF; CDR3 DNA: TGCAGCGTTGAAGAGTTAAAGGTCCGTGAGCAGTTCTTC
clone size: NA; J gene: TRBJ2-1; D gene: TRBD2; V gene: TRBV10-3; CDR3 length: 14; CDR3 protein: CAIRTSGSPNEQFF; CDR3 DNA: TGTGCCATCAGAACTAGCGGGAGCCCCAATGAGCAGTTCTTC
clone size: NA; J gene: TRBJ2-7; D gene: TRBD1; V gene: TRBV5-5; CDR3 length: 17; CDR3 protein: CASSFGDGTGRRYEQYF; CDR3 DNA: TGTGCCAGCAGCTTTGGGGACGGGACAGGGAGAAGGTACGAGCAGTACTTC
clone size: once; J gene: TRBJ2-1; D gene: NA; V gene: TRBV27; CDR3 length: 16; CDR3 protein: CASSLRGTESYNEQFF; CDR3 DNA: TGTGCCAGCAGTTTACGAGGTACCGAGTCCTACAATGAGCAGTTCTTC
clone size: NA; J gene: TRBJ2-5; D gene: TRBD2; V gene: TRBV27; CDR3 length: 17; CDR3 protein: CASSPKTSGRKGETQYF; CDR3 DNA: TGTGCCAGCAGTCCCAAGACTAGCGGGAGAAAAGGAGAGACCCAGTACTTC
clone size: NA; J gene: TRBJ2-7; D gene: NA; V gene: TRBV11-2; CDR3 length: 12; CDR3 protein: CASSSQRGQQYF; CDR3 DNA: TGTGCCAGCAGCTCCCAACGGGGTCAGCAGTACTTC
clone size: NA; J gene: TRBJ2-7; D gene: NA; V gene: TRBV5-1; CDR3 length: 17; CDR3 protein: CASSLSPCYGHTYEQYF; CDR3 DNA: TGCGCCAGCAGCTTGTCCCCGTGTTACGGGCATACATACGAGCAGTACTTC
clone size: NA; J gene: TRBJ1-2; D gene: TRBD1; V gene: TRBV19; CDR3 length: 17; CDR3 protein: CASSIGDRGSDFYGYTF; CDR3 DNA: TGTGCCAGTAGTATTGGGGACAGGGGATCCGACTTTTATGGCTACACCTTC
clone size: NA; J gene: TRBJ1-1; D gene: NA; V gene: TRBV5-4; CDR3 length: 14; CDR3 protein: CASSLARVNTEAFF; CDR3 DNA: TGTGCCAGCAGCTTGGCCAGGGTTAACACTGAAGCTTTCTTT
clone size: NA; J gene: TRBJ2-5; D gene: NA; V gene: TRBV7-2; CDR3 length: 13; CDR3 protein: CASSRTIQETQYF; CDR3 DNA: TGTGCCAGCAGCCGGACTATTCAAGAGACCCAGTACTTC
clone size: NA; J gene: TRBJ1-4; D gene: TRBD1; V gene: TRBV4-3; CDR3 length: 17; CDR3 protein: CASSLLLRDRGLEKLFF; CDR3 DNA: TGCGCCAGCAGCCTGCTACTCCGGGACAGGGGCTTGGAAAAACTGTTTTTT
clone size: NA; J gene: TRBJ2-2; D gene: TRBD2; V gene: TRBV15; CDR3 length: 18; CDR3 protein: CATSRDPTLAGDTGELFF; CDR3 DNA: TGTGCCACCAGCAGAGATCCCACACTAGCGGGAGATACCGGGGAGCTGTTTTTT
clone size: NA; J gene: TRBJ1-4; D gene: NA; V gene: TRBV28; CDR3 length: 14; CDR3 protein: CASSPDSSNEKLFF; CDR3 DNA: TGTGCCAGCAGTCCCGACAGTTCGAATGAAAAACTGTTTTTT